This T cell receptor (beta chain) was observed in a study of blood T cell repertoires in COVID-19. Overall study context: Both acute and convalescent COVID-19 samples were obtained from the United States, Italy and Spain. T cells, B-cell-depleted T cells, or PBMCs provided the cDNA or gDNA that served as material.

Enrolled during active infection, Seattle patients were then followed longitudinally. Source study methods: Amplification of reference gene primers provided the estimated nucleated cell counts. Measured with immunoSEQ multiplex PCR; TCRdb has only the in-frame clones, and not every one. V and J calls and clone size come straight from that table; D and trimming were deduced from the DNA. The data contain around 430,000 clones, approximately 88% of them seen just once; the ten biggest clones take up around 12%. Sequencing was carried out using peripheral blood. This sequence originates from a woman between 50 and 59 years old with COVID-19, enrolled during active disease.

This CDR3 reads CASSSTTHTHPGRKLFF. In DNA, the CDR3 is TGTGCCAGCAGCTCGACAACGCACACCCACCCAGGCAGGAAACTGTTTTTT. The genes are TRBV7-9 and TRBJ1-4; D uncertain. V was shortened by 4 bases and J by 11 bases, with 26 bases between the two germline ends. Germline values: CDR1 SEHNR, CDR2 FQNEAQ (reference sequence). This CDR3 contains 17 residues.